One and the same sample provided the 29 T cell receptor beta chains below, sequenced in a study of cytomegalovirus exposure and HLA in healthy donors. The PCR had 60 Vbeta and 13 Jbeta primers. The data were produced by immunoSEQ multiplex PCR, yet TCRdb's version contains in-frame clones alone and is incomplete. The profile shows 100,000 to 150,000 clones, about 80% of them singletons. Sequences were obtained from PBMCs. Every receptor here comes from a man aged 40-49 years in good health and CMV-seronegative.

The rearrangement links TRBV7-9 to TRBJ1-4; unclear D gene. Trimming pared 3 bases from V and 5 bases from J, leaving 10 bases between. Germline CDR1 and CDR2: SEHNR and FQNEAQ (reference sequence). The CDR3 loop spans 14 amino acids. CDR3 in DNA: TGTGCCAGCAGCTTCGGTCGGGAAAATGAAAAACTGTTTTTT. This codes for CASSFGRENEKLFF.

This rearrangement joins TRBV4-1 to TRBJ2-7; D not resolved. The CDR3 contains 15 residues. V lost 8 bases, J lost 0 bases, and 17 bases lay in between. Germline V CDR1 and CDR2: MGHRA, YSYEKL. The CDR3 loop is CASRDSHPSSYEQYF. The CDR3 coding sequence is TGCGCCAGCCGAGACTCCCATCCGAGCTCCTACGAGCAGTACTTC.

The V and J genes are TRBV5-6 and TRBJ1-1, with 7 nucleotides matching TRBD1. J gave up 2 bases and V 4 bases, and 8 bases lay outside the gene matches. Germline-derived CDR1 and CDR2 are SGHDT and YYEEEE. This CDR3 is 15 amino acids long. CDR3: CASSRTTGHNTEAFF. CDR3 coding DNA: TGTGCCAGCAGCCGAACGACAGGGCACAACACTGAAGCTTTCTTT.

The V and J genes are TRBV5-6 and TRBJ1-5; D gene uncertain. There are 12 residues in the CDR3. The germline V and J ends were trimmed by 2 bases and 7 bases, with 7 bases remaining between them. Germline assignment: CDR1 SGHDT and CDR2 YYEEEE. This CDR3 reads CASSFGEQPQHF. The CDR3 DNA reads as TGTGCCAGCAGCTTTGGGGAGCAGCCCCAGCATTTT.

The V gene is TRBV5-8, the J gene TRBJ1-5; tentative D call: TRBD1 (6 bases). Trimming took off 2 bases at V and 2 bases at J, with 14 bases between the two ends. This CDR3 spans 16 amino acids. Germline CDR1 reads SGHTS; CDR2 reads YDEGEE. The CDR3 DNA reads as TGTGCCAGCAGCTTTCGCGGGGGGGCAGGCAATCAGCCCCAGCATTTT. It yields the protein CASSFRGGAGNQPQHF.

This chain joins TRBV7-3 and TRBJ1-2, with 8 bases lining up with TRBD1. The CDR3 length is 14 residues. J gave up 3 bases and V 3 bases, and 3 bases lay outside the gene matches. Germline CDR1 and CDR2: SGHTA and FQGTGA. In DNA form, the CDR3 reads TGTGCCAGCAGCTTTACAGGGGGGGACTATGGCTACACCTTC. Its protein is CASSFTGGDYGYTF. Full variable domain (missing parts from reference TRBV7-3 and TRBJ1-2): GAGVSQTPSNKVTEKGKYVELRCDPISGHTALYWYRQSLGQGPEFLIYFQGTGAADDSGLPNDRFFAVRPEGSVSTLKIQRTERGDSAVYLCASSFTGGDYGYTFGSGTRLTVV.

This clone turned up a few times. V usage is TRBV9 and J usage is TRBJ1-5; the D is unclear. The germline gives CDR1 SGDLS, CDR2 YYNGEE. The CDR3 loop spans 13 amino acids. The germline V and J ends were trimmed by 4 bases and 7 bases, with 12 bases remaining between them. CDR3 sequence (DNA): TGTGCCAGCAGCATAGACGGGGAACAGCCCCAGCATTTT. It codes for CASSIDGEQPQHF.

CDR3 loop: CASSSSPGQAEEQYF. In DNA form, the CDR3 reads TGTGCCAGCAGCTCCTCCCCGGGACAGGCCGAAGAGCAGTACTTC. This chain links TRBV5-6 with TRBJ2-7; 8 bases fit TRBD1. The V and J ends lost 3 bases and 7 bases, in that order; junction bases with no gene match: 12. The CDR3 sequence is 15 residues long. Germline V gene sequence: CDR1 SGHDT, CDR2 YYEEEE. The full variable domain, its missing parts supplied by reference TRBV5-6 and TRBJ2-7, is DAGVTQSPTHLIKTRGQQVTLRCSPKSGHDTVSWYQQALGQGPQFIFQYYEEEERQRGNFPDRFSGHQFPNYSSELNVNALLLGDSALYLCASSSSPGQAEEQYFGPGTRLTVT.

J is TRBJ2-1 and V is TRBV19; D remains unclear. Per the germline V gene, CDR1 is LNHDA and CDR2 is SQIVND (reference sequence). V lost 5 bases and J 2 bases, leaving 4 bases between the germline ends. The CDR3 totals 12 residues. The CDR3, as DNA: TGTGCCAGTAGTGAGCCCTACAATGAGCAGTTCTTC. This encodes CASSEPYNEQFF.

J is TRBJ1-2 and V is TRBV7-9, with 7 positions matching TRBD1. The CDR3 extends over 16 amino acids. Germline CDR1 SEHNR, CDR2 FQNEAQ (reference sequence). V lost 4 bases, J lost 6 bases, and 14 bases stayed unmatched. CDR3 amino acids: CASSSTKTDREDGYTF. The CDR3 DNA reads TGTGCCAGCAGCTCCACGAAAACTGACAGGGAAGATGGCTACACCTTC.

The rearrangement joins TRBV7-2 to TRBJ2-3; possible D gene TRBD1, 6 bases. V gave up 8 bases and J gave up 4 bases, with 16 bases separating them. CDR1 and CDR2 from the germline V gene are SGHTA and FQGNSA. CDR3 length equals 14 residues. The CDR3 coding sequence is TGTGCCAGCGGGAGACCCGAGGGGGCAGATACGCAGTATTTT. Encoded protein: CASGRPEGADTQYF.

V gene TRBV2 combines with J gene TRBJ2-1; a weak D match, TRBD1 (5 bases). In germline, CDR1 is SNHLY, CDR2 FYNNEI. Trimming removed 10 bases at V and 1 base at J, with 8 bases between. This CDR3 is built from 12 residues. The CDR3 nucleotides read TGTGCCAAACAGGATTCCTACAATGAGCAGTTCTTC. Amino acid sequence: CAKQDSYNEQFF.

DNA of the CDR3: TGTGCCAGCAGCTCCCCGGGGGGGGGCATCTCCTACAATGAGCAGTTCTTC. This encodes CASSSPGGGISYNEQFF. V usage is TRBV5-8 and J usage is TRBJ2-1; 8 nucleotides align to TRBD2. This CDR3 contains 17 residues. V shed 3 bases and J 0 bases; nucleotides not matched to a gene: 8. CDR1 and CDR2 (germline): SGHTS, YDEGEE.

The chain recombines TRBV29-1 with TRBJ2-5, with D possibly being TRBD1 (6 bases). Germline V gene data show CDR1 as SQVTM and CDR2 as ANQGSEA. CDR3 length equals 12 residues. With 7 bases removed from V and 5 bases from J, the gap between germline ends came to 14 bases. The CDR3 reads CSGGEGDETQYF. The CDR3 DNA is TGCAGCGGGGGTGAGGGGGATGAGACCCAGTACTTC.

V gene TRBV6-6 combines with J gene TRBJ1-6; no firm D call. Looked up from germline, CDR1 is MNHNY and CDR2 is SVGAGI (reference sequence). This CDR3 contains 16 residues. Trimming took off 2 bases at V and 10 bases at J, with 18 bases between the two ends. The CDR3 region is CASSYRSRDAGSPLHF. The CDR3 DNA sequence: TGTGCCAGCAGTTACAGAAGTCGGGATGCAGGCTCACCCCTCCACTTT.

The CDR3 bases are TGTGCCAGTAGTACCGACTCGAGCTCCTACGAGCAGTACTTC. Translated, it gives CASSTDSSSYEQYF. V usage is TRBV19 and J usage is TRBJ2-7; D not resolved. The CDR3 runs 14 residues. V was trimmed by 4 bases and J by 0 bases, leaving 10 bases between them. In germline, CDR1 is LNHDA, CDR2 SQIVND (reference sequence).

This rearrangement joins TRBV28 to TRBJ2-5, with unresolved D. The germline V gene encodes CDR1 MDHEN and CDR2 SYDVKM. There are 15 residues in the CDR3. The ends were cut back, 7 bases at V and 1 base at J, with 16 bases in the middle. DNA for the CDR3: TGTGCCAGCAACCCCGATGTAGATCGCCAAGAGACCCAGTACTTC. Protein sequence: CASNPDVDRQETQYF. The full variable domain, with the rest looked up from reference TRBV28 and TRBJ2-5, is DVKVTQSSRYLVKRTGEKVFLECVQDMDHENMFWYRQDPGLGLRLIYFSYDVKMKEKGDIPEGYSVSREKKERFSLILESASTNQTSMYLCASNPDVDRQETQYFGPGTRLLVL.

This clone appeared once. The genes are TRBV9 and TRBJ2-1; 8 bases fit TRBD2. The J segment lost 2 bases and the V segment lost 0 bases, leaving 1 base of the junction unmatched. The CDR3 extends over 15 amino acids. Germline V gene lookup returns CDR1 SGDLS and CDR2 YYNGEE. CDR3 coding DNA: TGTGCCAGCAGCGTAGAAGCGGGAGCCTACAATGAGCAGTTCTTC. As protein: CASSVEAGAYNEQFF.

V usage is TRBV21-1 and J usage is TRBJ2-7; TRBD1 is the table's D call and was not checked against the DNA. TRBV21-1 is tagged as a pseudogene. The CDR3 extends over 15 amino acids. The CDR3 is CASGTGVELDYEQYF. CDR3 bases: TGTGCCAGCGGGACAGGGGTCGAACTGGACTACGAGCAGTACTTC.

The gene calls are TRBV2 and TRBJ2-4; D is possibly TRBD1 (6 bases). V was cut by 4 bases and J by 4 bases, with 8 bases left in between. This CDR3 is 13 amino acids long. Germline CDR1 SNHLY, CDR2 FYNNEI. DNA of the CDR3: TGTGCCAGCAGTGTAGGACAGAAAAACATTCAGTACTTC. Protein sequence: CASSVGQKNIQYF.

In this sample, this clone turned up once. The chain employs TRBV19 and TRBJ1-1; a possible D gene is TRBD1 (5 bases). V was pared by 3 bases and J by 1 base, with 12 bases between. The CDR3 length is 15 residues. The germline gives CDR1 LNHDA, CDR2 SQIVND (reference sequence). CDR3 DNA: TGTGCCAGTAGTATGCGGGGCGTTCAGAACACTGAAGCTTTCTTT. Its protein is CASSMRGVQNTEAFF.

The rearrangement uses TRBV10-3 and TRBJ1-1, with TRBD1 identical over 7 bases. The CDR3 sequence is 15 residues long. Trimming took 11 bases from V and 1 from J; bases not matched to a gene: 13. The germline CDR1 and CDR2 sequences are ENHRY and SYGVKD. The CDR3 nucleotides are TGTGCCGCCCGGCTAGGGGGCGGTGGGAACACTGAAGCTTTCTTT. Amino acids: CAARLGGGGNTEAFF.

The chain carries TRBV5-4 and TRBJ1-1; D is undetermined. The CDR3 has 13 residues. The germline V and J ends were trimmed by 0 bases and 1 base, with 4 bases remaining between them. From germline, CDR1 is SGHNT and CDR2 YYREEE (reference sequence). The CDR3 loop reads CASSLDTNTEAFF. In DNA, the CDR3 is TGTGCCAGCAGCTTGGACACGAACACTGAAGCTTTCTTT.

The count of this clone is one. The CDR3, as DNA: TGTGCCAGCAGAGGCAGCGGCAATCAGCCCCAGCATTTT. Protein sequence: CASRGSGNQPQHF. The chain joins TRBV7-8 to TRBJ1-5; D unresolved. The CDR3 has 13 residues. Germline assignment: CDR1 SGHVS and CDR2 FQNEAQ. V was shortened by 6 bases and J by 2 bases, with 8 bases between the two germline ends.

This clone was seen a few times. V usage is TRBV5-1 and J usage is TRBJ1-1; 7 nucleotides agree with TRBD1. Germline loops: CDR1 SGHRS, CDR2 YFSETQ. V lost 4 bases to trimming and J lost 3 bases; unmatched junction nucleotides: 6. This CDR3 is 14 amino acids long. The CDR3 DNA is TGCGCCAGCAGCATTACAGGGGATTACACTGAAGCTTTCTTT. Translation gives CASSITGDYTEAFF. Drawing the rest from reference TRBV5-1 and TRBJ1-1, the complete variable domain is KAGVTQTPRYLIKTRGQQVTLSCSPISGHRSVSWYQQTPGQGLQFLFEYFSETQRNKGNFPGRFSGRQFSNSRSEMNVSTLELGDSALYLCASSITGDYTEAFFGQGTRLTVV.

CDR3 in amino acids: CASSSDRDQPQHF. The CDR3 DNA follows: TGTGCCAGCAGCTCGGACAGGGATCAGCCCCAGCATTTT. This chain joins TRBV2 and TRBJ1-5; TRBD1 agrees at 8 bases. The CDR3 sequence is 13 residues long. J lost 5 bases, V lost 6 bases, and 3 bases had no gene match. Germline V CDR1 and CDR2: SNHLY, FYNNEI. Filled out from reference TRBV2 and TRBJ1-5, the complete variable domain reads EPEVTQTPSHQVTQMGQEVILRCVPISNHLYFYWYRQILGQKVEFLVSFYNNEISEKSEIFDDQFSVERPDGSNFTLKIRSTKLEDSAMYFCASSSDRDQPQHFGDGTRLSIL.

This rearrangement joins TRBV5-1 to TRBJ2-2; tentative D call: TRBD2 (7 bases). The CDR3 consists of 15 residues. Germline V gene lookup returns CDR1 SGHRS and CDR2 YFSETQ. The V end was cut by 5 bases, the J end by 0 bases, with 11 bases between. The CDR3 bases are TGCGCCAGCAGGACGGGGGGCTCGAACACCGGGGAGCTGTTTTTT. Its protein is CASRTGGSNTGELFF.

The chain employs TRBV27 and TRBJ2-5; 8 positions agree with TRBD2. The tail of the sequence fits TRBJ2-7 better, so the J call may be wrong. The CDR3 sequence is 15 residues long. Per the germline V gene, CDR1 is MNHEY and CDR2 is SMNVEV (reference sequence). CDR3 in DNA: TGTGCCAGCAGTCCCCGGGGAGCGGGAGCCTACGAGCAGTACTTC. Translation: CASSPRGAGAYEQYF.

The chain links TRBV7-2 to TRBJ2-3; no clear D gene. The CDR3 covers 11 residues. Germline CDR1 and CDR2: SGHTA and FQGNSA. The V end lost 4 bases, the J end lost 6 bases, and 5 bases lay between the germline ends. The CDR3 nucleotides are TGTGCCAGCAGCTCCCGGGATACGCAGTATTTT. Its protein is CASSSRDTQYF.